The table lists the clone carrying this TCR beta chain with a few counts. Repertoires were generated with immunoSEQ multiplex PCR, while TCRdb's copy carries only in-frame clones and drops some. This table holds more than 95,000 clones, 75% to 90% found once. The V gene end was trimmed by 3 bases and the J gene end by 5 bases; junction bases not matched to a gene: 5. Germline V lookup: CDR1 MGHRA, CDR2 YSYEKL. This CDR3 has 14 amino acids. This sample is drawn from a study of control samples from healthy donors and cancer patients. The sequence was obtained from a woman aged 45-65 years with colorectal cancer. This chain joins TRBV4-1 and TRBJ2-5, with TRBD2 matching over 8 bases. The sample was PBMCs. The CDR3 region is CASSQRTSSETQYF. CDR3 nucleotide sequence: TGCGCCAGCAGCCAGAGGACTAGCTCGGAGACCCAGTACTTC.